A single sample gave rise to the 23 T cell receptor beta chains below, sequenced in a study of T-cell memory formation after mild COVID-19 (TCRdb year 2021). The library was produced with 5' RACE. Instrument used: Illumina NovaSeq 6000. Through fastp at Q25 and MiXCR, TCRdb rebuilt clones from the public reads, retaining in-frame beta chains. Each entry is one CDR3 protein sequence, shown with its most common DNA and genes. The sample table contains roughly 450,000 distinct CDR3 sequences; only one count was recorded for approximately 19% of them. The top ten clonotypes cover approximately 21% of the sample. Sequencing input: PBMCs or a T cell subset sorted from them (not recorded which). Receptors were obtained from a man in his late teens or twenties who had mild COVID-19 (a few samples of this study predate the infection). The sample titles of this study are shuffled in the database, so cell type and time point are left out; the donor was told from shared clones.

V and J are TRBV7-9 and TRBJ2-5; 8 bases are shared with TRBD2. Germline values: CDR1 SEHNR, CDR2 FQNEAQ (reference sequence). After removal of 5 bases from V and 0 bases from J, the junction contained 2 bases not matched to a gene. The CDR3 consists of 14 residues. CDR3 nucleotides: TGTGCCAGCAGCAGCGGGGGCTACCAAGAGACCCAGTACTTC. As protein: CASSSGGYQETQYF.

The chain has TRBV10-2 and TRBJ2-2; D may match TRBD1 or TRBD2 (5 bases each). The germline V gene encodes CDR1 WSHSY and CDR2 SAAADI. V gave up 3 bases and J gave up 5 bases, with 28 bases separating them. The CDR3 extends over 20 amino acids. The CDR3, as DNA: TGCGCCAGCAGTGAACCCACGGTTCTCCCCTATGCAGGGAGAACCGGGGAGCTGTTTTTT. This translates into CASSEPTVLPYAGRTGELFF.

The CDR3 is CASSLGPTSEQFF. CDR3 coding DNA: TGTGCCAGCAGTCTCGGACCTACAAGTGAGCAGTTCTTC. This sequence joins TRBV12-3 or TRBV12-4 and TRBJ2-1, with no clear D. V lost 5 bases to trimming and J lost 9 bases, with 14 bases between them. The CDR3 totals 13 residues.

This clonotype is a singleton in its sample. The rearrangement uses TRBV18 and TRBJ2-6; TRBD1 matches at 8 bases. Germline V gene lookup returns CDR1 KGHSH and CDR2 LQKENI. Germline trimming cut 0 bases from V and 0 bases from J; bases unmatched to any gene: 4. The CDR3 extends over 18 amino acids. CDR3 region: CASSPPGQVNSGANVLTF. The DNA for the CDR3 is TGTGCCAGCTCACCACCGGGACAGGTGAACTCTGGGGCCAACGTCCTGACTTTC.

This CDR3 is CASSSLNTAGHEQYF. The CDR3 DNA follows: TGTGCCAGCAGTTCACTCAACACCGCGGGCCACGAGCAGTACTTC. The chain couples TRBV6-2 or TRBV6-3 to TRBJ2-7; D might be TRBD2 (5 bases). Looked up from germline, CDR1 is MNHEY and CDR2 is SVGEGT. The CDR3 extends over 15 amino acids. V was shortened by 4 bases and J by 5 bases, with 18 bases between the two germline ends.

This clonotype was counted a few times. This sequence joins TRBV2 and TRBJ1-5; 7 bases fit TRBD1. Germline V gives CDR1 SNHLY, CDR2 FYNNEI. Unmatched junction bases numbered 7, after V lost 7 bases and J lost 7 bases. CDR3 size: 13 residues. The CDR3 coding sequence is TGTGCCAGCATCAGGGGGACCGGGCAGCCCCAGCATTTT. Translating it yields CASIRGTGQPQHF.

The chain recombines TRBV12-5 with TRBJ2-5, with 8 bases aligning to TRBD1. Trimming took 5 bases from V and 5 from J; bases not matched to a gene: 4. The CDR3 extends over 13 amino acids. Germline assignment: CDR1 LGHNT and CDR2 FRNRAP. This chain's CDR3 is CASGVTGAETQYF. For the CDR3, the DNA is TGTGCTAGTGGTGTGACAGGGGCGGAGACCCAGTACTTC.

This clonotype appeared a few times. The chain carries TRBV7-3 and TRBJ2-2; possible D gene TRBD1, 5 bases. The germline V and J ends were trimmed by 2 bases and 5 bases, with 9 bases remaining between them. CDR1 and CDR2 (germline): SGHTA, FQGTGA. The CDR3 is made up of 14 amino acids. CDR3 sequence (DNA): TGTGCCAGCAGCTTAGGACCAGGGACCGGGGAGCTGTTTTTT. Translated, it gives CASSLGPGTGELFF.

The rearrangement joins TRBV6-4 to TRBJ1-1; maybe TRBD1 (5 bases). The V end was cut by 0 bases, the J end by 3 bases, with 5 bases between. The CDR3 totals 13 residues. Germline CDR1 is MRHNA and CDR2 is SNTAGT. The DNA of the CDR3 is TGTGCCAGCAGTGACTCAGGGGACACTGAAGCTTTCTTT. This gives the protein CASSDSGDTEAFF.

The V and J genes are TRBV7-9 and TRBJ2-7; D unclear. The CDR3 runs to 15 residues. Germline V gene data show CDR1 as SEHNR and CDR2 as FQNEAQ (reference sequence). The V end lost 4 bases, the J end lost 3 bases, and 16 bases lay between the germline ends. The CDR3 protein is CASSSPVDIYYEQYV. The CDR3 coding sequence is TGTGCCAGCAGCTCCCCGGTCGATATATACTACGAGCAGTACGTC.

This sequence joins TRBV4-3 and TRBJ2-3; either TRBD1 or TRBD2 may supply D (6 bases each). The V gene's germline CDR1 is LGHNA and CDR2 YSLEER. V lost 4 bases and J lost 2, with 10 bases in between. The CDR3 length is 14 residues. For the CDR3, the DNA is TGCGCCAGCAGCCGGGGGGCCCTCACAGATACGCAGTATTTT. It codes for CASSRGALTDTQYF.

On this clonotype: A junction boundary mismatches the germline segment, possibly from a read error. The chain carries TRBV11-3 and TRBJ2-1; 11 bases align to TRBD1. The CDR3 is made up of 15 amino acids. CDR1 is SGHNT, CDR2 YENEEA, per germline. The CDR3, as DNA: TGTGCCAGCAGCCCCCGGGACAGGGGGATTTCTGAGAAGTTCTTC. Amino acids: CASSPRDRGISEKFF.

V gene TRBV4-1 combines with J gene TRBJ1-1; D perhaps matches TRBD1 (5 bases). The germline CDR1 and CDR2 sequences are MGHRA and YSYEKL. The CDR3 covers 16 residues. Trimming cost V 1 base and J 1 base, with 13 bases left between them. The CDR3 loop reads CASSQGPGRSNTEAFF. The CDR3 nucleotides are TGCGCCAGCAGCCAAGGGCCGGGACGGTCGAACACTGAAGCTTTCTTT.

This chain connects TRBV20-1 to TRBJ2-3; 10 bases are shared with TRBD2. Germline V gene sequence: CDR1 DFQATT, CDR2 SNEGSKA (reference sequence). This CDR3 has 16 residues. Trimming took 1 base from V and 2 from J; bases not matched to a gene: 6. CDR3 sequence reads: CSARGLAGAVTDTQYF. The CDR3 nucleotides read TGCAGTGCTAGAGGGCTAGCGGGGGCTGTCACAGATACGCAGTATTTT.

Only a few counts were recorded for this clonotype. The CDR3 coding sequence is TGCAGTGCTATTAGACAGTCTTATACGCAGTATTTT. This translates into CSAIRQSYTQYF. The chain joins TRBV20-1 to TRBJ2-3; D may be TRBD1 (5 bases). This CDR3 is 12 amino acids long. Trimming cost V 4 bases and J 7 bases, with 12 bases left between them. In germline, CDR1 is DFQATT, CDR2 SNEGSKA (reference sequence).

This clonotype was found a few times. This rearrangement joins TRBV7-9 to TRBJ2-7; D possibly corresponds to TRBD1 (5 bases). This CDR3 has 17 amino acids. Germline-derived CDR1 and CDR2 are SEHNR and FQNEAQ (reference sequence). Trimming cost V 1 base and J 5 bases, with 21 bases left between them. The CDR3: CASSLVESRTSENEQYV. CDR3 coding DNA: TGTGCCAGCAGCTTAGTAGAGAGCAGGACAAGTGAGAACGAGCAGTACGTC.

Only a few counts were recorded for this clonotype. This sequence joins TRBV4-1 and TRBJ2-1; D is perhaps TRBD1 (6 bases). The CDR3 totals 13 residues. From germline, CDR1 is MGHRA and CDR2 YSYEKL. Trimming removed 0 bases at V and 16 bases at J, with 16 bases between. The CDR3, as DNA: TGCGCCAGCAGCCAAGATTCGGTGACAGGTAGTTTCTTC. This translates into CASSQDSVTGSFF.

Regarding this clonotype: A read error may account for a junction end that differs from germline. The gene calls are TRBV5-1 and TRBJ2-1, with D maybe TRBD1 (5 bases). Germline V gene sequence: CDR1 SGHRS, CDR2 YFSETQ. The CDR3 length is 15 residues. CDR3 DNA sequence: TGCGCCTGCAGCTCCCGACAGATTCTATACAATGAGCAGTTCTTC. Protein sequence: CACSSRQILYNEQFF.

This chain links TRBV20-1 with TRBJ1-2, with a weak D call TRBD1 (6 bases). Germline V gives CDR1 DFQATT, CDR2 SNEGSKA (reference sequence). The V end lost 0 bases, the J end lost 4 bases, and 18 bases lay between the germline ends. The length of the CDR3 is 16 residues. For the CDR3, the DNA is TGCAGTGCTAGAGATCGCGGTCAGGGGCTGATCTATGGCTACACCTTC. Translation: CSARDRGQGLIYGYTF.

The chain uses TRBV24-1 and TRBJ2-1; 8 positions match TRBD1. Germline-derived CDR1 and CDR2 are KGHDR and SFDVKD. V lost 9 bases to trimming and J lost 6 bases; unmatched junction nucleotides: 12. The CDR3 is made up of 15 amino acids. The CDR3 is CATSKGGQGGNEQFF. DNA for the CDR3: TGTGCCACCTCTAAGGGCGGACAGGGCGGCAATGAGCAGTTCTTC.

This chain joins TRBV2 and TRBJ1-1; 8 bases are a match to TRBD1. Germline CDR1 SNHLY, CDR2 FYNNEI. The CDR3 runs to 14 residues. V dropped 2 bases and J dropped 4; count of bases not matched to a gene: 3. CDR3 nucleotide sequence: TGTGCCAGCAGTGAACAGGGGGCAGGCACTGAAGCTTTCTTT. As protein: CASSEQGAGTEAFF.

This clonotype was recorded a few times. The chain employs TRBV20-1 and TRBJ2-7, with D uncertain. V dropped 0 bases and J dropped 3 bases, with 12 bases sitting between them. The CDR3 extends over 14 amino acids. Germline CDR1 and CDR2: DFQATT and SNEGSKA (reference sequence). CDR3 sequence (DNA): TGCAGTGCTAGAGATCTTCGGGCCCTCTACGAGCAGTACTTC. This codes for CSARDLRALYEQYF.

This clonotype has a count of ten or more. The chain employs TRBV4-3 and TRBJ2-1, with D tentatively TRBD1 (5 bases). The CDR3 has 15 amino acids. V was shortened by 0 bases and J by 9 bases, with 15 bases between the two germline ends. Germline CDR1 is LGHNA and CDR2 is YSLEER. The CDR3 coding sequence is TGCGCCAGCAGCCAAGACGAGACAGTTCTCGGTGAGCAGTTCTTC. It is translated as CASSQDETVLGEQFF.